Shown below are 31 T cell receptor beta chains from a single sample sequenced in a study of T cell responses to AZD1222 COVID-19 vaccine. Here immunoSEQ multiplex PCR was the method, and the copy in TCRdb shows in-frame clones only, minus some. The sample comprises over 120,000 clones, 80% to 95% of which are singletons, and roughly 5% rests with the top ten. The sample in question was peripheral blood, obtained on day 0 of AZD1222 vaccination. Receptors originate from an adult in good health.

This chain uses TRBV5-1 with TRBJ2-7, with TRBD1 as a possible D gene (5 bases). The CDR3 is 16 residues long. CDR1 and CDR2 from the germline V gene are SGHRS and YFSETQ. The ends were cut back, 0 bases at V and 2 bases at J, with 15 bases in the middle. The CDR3: CASSLGQNQDPYEQYF. The CDR3 DNA follows: TGCGCCAGCAGCTTGGGACAGAACCAAGACCCCTACGAGCAGTACTTC.

The chain is built from TRBV6-1 and TRBJ2-1; 8 nucleotides agree with TRBD2. Germline V gives CDR1 MNHNS, CDR2 SASEGT. The V and J ends lost 2 bases and 2 bases, in that order; junction bases with no gene match: 5. The CDR3 runs 16 residues. CDR3 protein: CASSEPGGRAYNEQFF. CDR3 in DNA: TGTGCCAGCAGTGAACCGGGAGGGAGGGCCTACAATGAGCAGTTCTTC.

The chain is built from TRBV29-1 and TRBJ2-7, with 7 nucleotides matching TRBD1. Trimming at V came to 3 bases and at J to 3 bases, leaving 2 bases not matched to a gene. The CDR3 covers 12 residues. Germline V gives CDR1 SQVTM, CDR2 ANQGSEA. The CDR3 region has the DNA TGCAGCGTTGACTCAGGGGGCTACGAGCAGTACTTC. Its translation is CSVDSGGYEQYF.

The CDR3 is CASSPSEYSNQPQHF. CDR3 nucleotide sequence: TGCGCCAGCAGCCCGTCAGAATATAGCAATCAGCCCCAGCATTTT. The chain has TRBV5-1 and TRBJ1-5, with unresolved D. Germline V CDR1 and CDR2: SGHRS, YFSETQ. CDR3 length equals 15 residues. Trimming shortened V by 4 bases and J by 0 bases, and 11 bases separated the two germline ends. Variable domain in full (rest from reference TRBV5-1 and TRBJ1-5): KAGVTQTPRYLIKTRGQQVTLSCSPISGHRSVSWYQQTPGQGLQFLFEYFSETQRNKGNFPGRFSGRQFSNSRSEMNVSTLELGDSALYLCASSPSEYSNQPQHFGDGTRLSIL.

The chain combines TRBV27 with TRBJ2-7; tentative D call: TRBD2 (5 bases). The CDR3 totals 14 residues. The V and J ends lost 3 bases and 2 bases respectively, with 11 bases between them. Germline assignment: CDR1 MNHEY and CDR2 SMNVEV (reference sequence). Here the CDR3 DNA reads TGTGCCAGCAGTTTCCGGGGTGAAACCTACGAGCAGTACTTC. Its protein product is CASSFRGETYEQYF.

The rearrangement uses TRBV28 and TRBJ2-7; D is perhaps TRBD1 (6 bases). Per the germline V gene, CDR1 is MDHEN and CDR2 is SYDVKM. The CDR3 covers 16 residues. V was trimmed by 4 bases and J by 1 base, leaving 17 bases between them. The CDR3 DNA sequence: TGTGCCAGCAGTTGGAGACAGGCAGGAAGGTCCTACGAGCAGTACTTC. Translation gives CASSWRQAGRSYEQYF.

This rearrangement joins TRBV19 to TRBJ2-5, with D maybe TRBD1 (5 bases). Trimming shortened V by 2 bases and J by 1 base, and 11 bases separated the two germline ends. CDR1 LNHDA and CDR2 SQIVND come from the germline V gene (reference sequence). The CDR3 sequence is 15 residues long. CDR3 DNA: TGTGCCAGTAGTATATTGGCAGGGATCCAAGAGACCCAGTACTTC. Encoded protein: CASSILAGIQETQYF.

The chain couples TRBV7-9 to TRBJ2-1, with 9 bases fitting TRBD1. Trimming at V came to 3 bases and at J to 7 bases, leaving 4 bases not matched to a gene. The germline CDR1 and CDR2 sequences are SEHNR and FQNEAQ (reference sequence). The CDR3 runs to 14 residues. This chain's CDR3 is CASSFTGGPNEQFF. For the CDR3, the DNA is TGTGCCAGCAGCTTTACAGGGGGCCCGAATGAGCAGTTCTTC.

The chain joins TRBV6-5 to TRBJ1-2; D not resolved. Trimming pared 2 bases from V and 2 bases from J, leaving 9 bases between. Germline V lookup: CDR1 MNHEY, CDR2 SVGAGI. The CDR3 loop spans 14 amino acids. CDR3 DNA: TGTGCCAGCAGTTACCGGACGAGAAACTATGGCTACACCTTC. This translates into CASSYRTRNYGYTF.

The V and J genes are TRBV15 and TRBJ2-5; the D call may be TRBD1 or TRBD2 (6 bases each). The CDR3 sequence is 14 residues long. Between the trimmed V and J ends, which lost 1 base and 5 bases, there was a span of 11 bases. Germline CDR1 and CDR2: LNHNV and YYDKDF (reference sequence). CDR3 loop: CATSRVRGLETQYF. For the CDR3, the DNA is TGTGCCACCAGCAGAGTTCGGGGGCTGGAGACCCAGTACTTC. Full variable domain (outside the CDR3, taken from reference TRBV15 and TRBJ2-5): DAMVIQNPRYQVTQFGKPVTLSCSQTLNHNVMYWYQQKSSQAPKLLFHYYDKDFNNEADTPDNFQSRRPNTSFCFLDIRSPGLGDTAMYLCATSRVRGLETQYFGPGTRLLVL.

The J gene is TRBJ1-1, the V gene TRBV5-4, with D uncertain. This CDR3 has 13 residues. The V gene lost 0 bases and the J gene lost 5 bases, with 8 bases spanning the gap. The V gene's germline CDR1 is SGHNT and CDR2 YYREEE (reference sequence). This CDR3 reads CASSLGRVTEAFF. CDR3 nucleotides: TGTGCCAGCAGCTTGGGAAGGGTAACTGAAGCTTTCTTT.

The V call is TRBV6-5, the J call TRBJ1-2; no clear D. The CDR3 contains 15 residues. Germline lookup yields CDR1 MNHEY and CDR2 SVGAGI. The germline V and J ends were trimmed by 7 bases and 4 bases, with 19 bases remaining between them. The CDR3 DNA follows: TGTGCCAGCATCTTTACGGCCCTGACCGTCTATGGCTACACCTTC. Its protein is CASIFTALTVYGYTF.

This chain links TRBV7-9 with TRBJ1-6; D is undetermined. CDR1 and CDR2 (germline): SEHNR, FQNEAQ (reference sequence). The CDR3 runs 13 residues. Trimming left V 0 bases short and J 11 bases short, with 8 bases between. Written as DNA, the CDR3 is TGTGCCAGCAGCTTAGCAGGCAGTGCACCCCTCCACTTT. Translating it yields CASSLAGSAPLHF.

In DNA form, the CDR3 reads TGTGCCAGCAGCGCCGGACAGTATCCCGACGAGCAGTACTTC. It yields the protein CASSAGQYPDEQYF. This chain links TRBV9 with TRBJ2-7, with D perhaps matching TRBD1 (6 bases). V was trimmed by 3 bases and J by 5 bases, leaving 15 bases between them. The CDR3 runs 14 residues. The germline CDR1 and CDR2 sequences are SGDLS and YYNGEE.

This clone was picked up one time. The V gene is TRBV5-1, the J gene TRBJ1-4, with 7 positions matching TRBD1. In germline, CDR1 is SGHRS, CDR2 YFSETQ. This CDR3 has 15 amino acids. V trimming: 0 bases; J trimming: 7 bases; junction bases outside the gene matches: 6. The CDR3 sequence is CASSLGRGFGEKLFF. The CDR3 coding sequence is TGCGCCAGCAGCTTGGGCAGGGGGTTTGGTGAAAAACTGTTTTTT.

The rearrangement joins TRBV6-5 to TRBJ2-6; D is unresolved. Trimming stripped 6 bases from V and 1 base from J, with 4 bases between. The CDR3 contains 13 residues. Germline V gene data show CDR1 as MNHEY and CDR2 as SVGAGI. The CDR3 here is CASRESGANVLTF. In DNA, the CDR3 is TGTGCCAGCAGGGAGTCTGGGGCCAACGTCCTGACTTTC.

V usage is TRBV24-1 and J usage is TRBJ2-2; either TRBD1 or TRBD2 may supply D (5 bases each). Germline lookup yields CDR1 KGHDR and CDR2 SFDVKD. This CDR3 contains 17 residues. Trimming took 0 bases from V and 5 from J, leaving 15 bases between them. CDR3 coding DNA: TGTGCCACCAGTGATTTGCGTCCAGGGACGGAGACCGGGGAGCTGTTTTTT. It translates to CATSDLRPGTETGELFF.

The chain uses TRBV11-2 and TRBJ2-7; 7 nucleotides line up with TRBD2. CDR3 length equals 14 residues. CDR1 SGHAT and CDR2 FQNNGV come from the germline V gene. V lost 5 bases to trimming and J lost 0 bases; unmatched junction nucleotides: 4. The CDR3 DNA sequence: TGTGCCAGCAGCACGCGGGAGAACTCCTACGAGCAGTACTTC. As protein: CASSTRENSYEQYF.

The CDR3 DNA reads TGTGCCAGCTCACCACAGGGCCCCCCATACGAGCAGTACTTC. Translation gives CASSPQGPPYEQYF. The V gene is TRBV18, the J gene TRBJ2-7; the D is unclear. The CDR3 is 14 residues long. The V and J ends lost 1 base and 4 bases respectively, with 11 bases between them. Germline V gene sequence: CDR1 KGHSH, CDR2 LQKENI.

Written as DNA, the CDR3 is TGTGCCAGCAGGCGTGGGACAGGGAGTGATAAGCCCCAGCATTTT. Its protein product is CASRRGTGSDKPQHF. The rearrangement uses TRBV6-5 and TRBJ1-5, with 9 bases that match TRBD1. The CDR3 sequence is 15 residues long. CDR1 is MNHEY, CDR2 SVGAGI, per germline. V trimming: 6 bases; J trimming: 8 bases; junction bases outside the gene matches: 11.

The gene calls are TRBV6-5 and TRBJ1-5; 8 bases fit TRBD1. Germline loops: CDR1 MNHEY, CDR2 SVGAGI. The CDR3 has 14 amino acids. Trimming at V came to 5 bases and at J to 5 bases, leaving 5 bases not matched to a gene. CDR3 DNA sequence: TGTGCCAGCAGTAGACAGGGGTGGGATCAGCCCCAGCATTTT. Translation gives CASSRQGWDQPQHF.

The chain links TRBV28 to TRBJ2-7; 10 nucleotides match TRBD1. Germline V gene data show CDR1 as MDHEN and CDR2 as SYDVKM. The ends lost 6 bases at V and 6 bases at J; junction bases unmatched: 11. CDR3 size: 15 residues. CDR3 DNA sequence: TGTGCCAGCAGGTCTATTTCCGGGACAGGGGTCGAGCAGTACTTC. Its protein product is CASRSISGTGVEQYF.

This chain uses TRBV2 with TRBJ1-3; D gene unclear. V dropped 8 bases and J dropped 2 bases, with 7 bases sitting between them. The CDR3 runs to 12 residues. Germline CDR1 is SNHLY and CDR2 is FYNNEI. The CDR3 spells CASRGTGNTIYF. As DNA, the CDR3 is TGTGCCAGCCGGGGAACTGGAAACACCATATATTTT. Full variable domain (missing parts from reference TRBV2 and TRBJ1-3): EPEVTQTPSHQVTQMGQEVILRCVPISNHLYFYWYRQILGQKVEFLVSFYNNEISEKSEIFDDQFSVERPDGSNFTLKIRSTKLEDSAMYFCASRGTGNTIYFGEGSWLTVV.

The J gene is TRBJ2-7, the V gene TRBV27; TRBD1 is a possible D gene (5 bases). V was cut by 6 bases and J by 0 bases, with 21 bases left in between. CDR1 is MNHEY, CDR2 SMNVEV, per germline (reference sequence). The CDR3 extends over 17 amino acids. Written as DNA, the CDR3 is TGTGCCAGCAGCTTTGCAACCCGGACAACCAGCTCCTACGAGCAGTACTTC. Its protein is CASSFATRTTSSYEQYF.

The chain uses TRBV5-8 and TRBJ2-5; 7 bases fit TRBD1. CDR3 length: 14 amino acids. V lost 3 bases and J lost 4; bases outside the gene matches: 6. Germline V gene data show CDR1 as SGHTS and CDR2 as YDEGEE. The CDR3 reads CASSYTGVLETQYF. The CDR3 nucleotides are TGTGCCAGCAGCTATACAGGGGTTTTAGAGACCCAGTACTTC.

The sample holds a few counts of this clone. The chain is built from TRBV10-2 and TRBJ2-3; 8 bases are a match to TRBD2. This CDR3 is built from 17 residues. With 3 bases clipped from V and 5 bases from J, the junction kept 13 bases outside the gene matches. CDR1 is WSHSY, CDR2 SAAADI, per germline. The DNA for the CDR3 is TGCGCCAGCAGTGAACGGTCTCGCGGGGGGCGTAGAGATACGCAGTATTTT. Amino acid sequence: CASSERSRGGRRDTQYF.

The J gene is TRBJ2-1, the V gene TRBV10-3, with D hard to call. CDR3 length: 14 residues. CDR1 is ENHRY and CDR2 is SYGVKD in the germline V gene. Trimming left V 3 bases short and J 8 bases short, with 14 bases between. The CDR3 here is CAISDKSASDEQFF. CDR3 nucleotides: TGTGCCATCAGTGATAAGTCGGCTAGTGATGAGCAGTTCTTC.

This clone came up many times. The CDR3 spells CASSPQQGTGNYGYTF. Written as DNA, the CDR3 is TGTGCCAGCAGCCCCCAGCAGGGGACAGGGAACTATGGCTACACCTTC. The gene calls are TRBV3-1 (or the pseudogene TRBV3-2) and TRBJ1-2, with 9 nucleotides matching TRBD1. Germline trimming cut 4 bases from V and 2 bases from J; bases unmatched to any gene: 8. The CDR3 has 16 residues. Germline CDR1 is LGHDT and CDR2 is YNNKEL (reference sequence).

The genes are TRBV11-2 and TRBJ1-4; D is unclear. V was pared by 0 bases and J by 7 bases, with 18 bases between. Germline values: CDR1 SGHAT, CDR2 FQNNGV. The length of the CDR3 is 17 residues. CDR3 nucleotides: TGTGCCAGCAGCTTAGAGGGGTCCCCCGGGAAGGTTGAAAAACTGTTTTTT. Translated, it gives CASSLEGSPGKVEKLFF. Full variable domain (rest looked up from reference TRBV11-2 and TRBJ1-4): EAGVAQSPRYKIIEKRQSVAFWCNPISGHATLYWYQQILGQGPKLLIQFQNNGVVDDSQLPKDRFSAERLKGVDSTLKIQPAKLEDSAVYLCASSLEGSPGKVEKLFFGSGTQLSVL.

The chain combines TRBV28 with TRBJ2-1, with 10 bases that match TRBD2. V trimming: 5 bases; J trimming: 7 bases; junction bases outside the gene matches: 8. CDR3 length: 15 residues. Germline CDR1 is MDHEN and CDR2 is SYDVKM. The CDR3: CASSPLLAGLNEQFF. The CDR3 bases are TGTGCCAGCAGTCCATTACTAGCGGGGTTGAATGAGCAGTTCTTC. The complete variable domain, with remaining parts taken from reference TRBV28 and TRBJ2-1, reads DVKVTQSSRYLVKRTGEKVFLECVQDMDHENMFWYRQDPGLGLRLIYFSYDVKMKEKGDIPEGYSVSREKKERFSLILESASTNQTSMYLCASSPLLAGLNEQFFGPGTRLTVL.

V gene TRBV5-1 combines with J gene TRBJ2-7; no reliable D call. The CDR3 runs 15 residues. Germline loops: CDR1 SGHRS, CDR2 YFSETQ. V lost 4 bases and J 2 bases, leaving 16 bases between the germline ends. The CDR3 region is CASSTQTEIAYEQYF. CDR3 nucleotides: TGCGCCAGCAGCACACAGACGGAGATAGCCTACGAGCAGTACTTC.